The 2 T cell receptor beta chains below were found in one sample sequenced in a study of PD-L1 blockade in urothelial cancer. Time point given: pretreatment peripheral blood. Sequencing used immunoSEQ multiplex PCR; TCRdb keeps in-frame clones, though not all of them. The table includes 98,000 or so clones, around 89% detected once. This specimen consisted of PBMCs, obtained around atezolizumab (anti-PD-L1) treatment. The source is a man in his fifties or sixties with urothelial cancer.

DNA for the CDR3: TGTGCCAGTAGTCAACTAGCGGGAGGGACAGATACGCAGTATTTT. It encodes CASSQLAGGTDTQYF. The chain is built from TRBV19 and TRBJ2-3, with TRBD2 matching 13 bases. Trimming took 5 bases from V and 3 from J; bases not matched to a gene: 2. This CDR3 contains 15 residues. Germline loops: CDR1 LNHDA, CDR2 SQIVND (reference sequence). Looking up the rest from reference TRBV19 and TRBJ2-3 gives the full variable domain: DGGITQSPKYLFRKEGQNVTLSCEQNLNHDAMYWYRQDPGQGLRLIYYSQIVNDFQKGDIAEGYSVSREKKESFPLTVTSAQKNPTAFYLCASSQLAGGTDTQYFGPGTRLTVL.

The gene calls are TRBV5-1 and TRBJ2-2, with unresolved D. V lost 1 base and J 3 bases, leaving 7 bases between the germline ends. The CDR3 is made up of 14 amino acids. Germline-derived CDR1 and CDR2 are SGHRS and YFSETQ. The CDR3 here is CASSLNEYTGELFF. The CDR3 bases are TGCGCCAGCAGCTTGAACGAGTACACCGGGGAGCTGTTTTTT.